This T cell receptor (beta chain) emerged from a study of blood T cell repertoires in COVID-19. Study information: The origin of the acute and convalescent COVID-19 samples was the United States, Italy and Spain. T cells, B-cell-depleted T cells, or PBMCs supplied cDNA or gDNA.

As for this clone: Different DNA sequences within this sample yield the same CDR3.

Enrollment of patients from Seattle took place during active infection, with longitudinal follow-up. Original data processing: The authors estimated nucleated cell counts from reference gene primer amplification. The table came from immunoSEQ multiplex PCR; TCRdb's copy has only in-frame clones and leaves some out. That table gives V, J and clone size, and the DNA gave D and trimming. The repertoire consists of approximately 300,000 clones, with roughly 89% occurring once and the leading ten covering under 1.1%. CDR1 is SNHLY, CDR2 FYNNEI, per germline. Trimming pared 0 bases from V and 0 bases from J, leaving 8 bases between. The CDR3 runs 15 residues.

The chain has TRBV2 and TRBJ1-2; D is unclear. This TCR came from a middle-aged woman with COVID-19, enrolled during active disease. The sequenced sample consisted of peripheral blood. Here the CDR3 reads CASSEAPTPNYGYTF. For the CDR3, the DNA is TGTGCCAGCAGTGAAGCGCCGACTCCTAACTATGGCTACACCTTC.